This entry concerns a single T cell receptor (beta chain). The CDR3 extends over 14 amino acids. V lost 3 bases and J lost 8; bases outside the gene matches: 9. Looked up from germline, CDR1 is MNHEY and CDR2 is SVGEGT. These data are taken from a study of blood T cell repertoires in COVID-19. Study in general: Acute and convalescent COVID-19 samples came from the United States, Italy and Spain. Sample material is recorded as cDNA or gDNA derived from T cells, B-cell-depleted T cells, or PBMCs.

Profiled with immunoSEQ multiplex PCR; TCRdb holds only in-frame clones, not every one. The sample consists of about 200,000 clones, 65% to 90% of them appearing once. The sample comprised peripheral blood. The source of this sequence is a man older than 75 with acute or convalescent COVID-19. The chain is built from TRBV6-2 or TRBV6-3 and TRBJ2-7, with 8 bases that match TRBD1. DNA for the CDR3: TGTGCCAGCAGTTATACAGGACAGGGTGGCCAGCAGTACTTC. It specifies CASSYTGQGGQQYF.